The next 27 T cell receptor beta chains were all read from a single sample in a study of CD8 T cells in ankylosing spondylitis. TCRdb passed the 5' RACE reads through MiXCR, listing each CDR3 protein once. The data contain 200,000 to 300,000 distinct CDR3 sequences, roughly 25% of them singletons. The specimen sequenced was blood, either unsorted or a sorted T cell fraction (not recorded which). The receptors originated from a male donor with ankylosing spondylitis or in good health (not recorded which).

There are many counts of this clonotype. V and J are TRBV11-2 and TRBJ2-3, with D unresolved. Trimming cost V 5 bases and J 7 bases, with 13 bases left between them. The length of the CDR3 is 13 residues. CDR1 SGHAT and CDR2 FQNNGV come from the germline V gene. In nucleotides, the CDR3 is TGTGCCAGCAGCGAACACCTGGGGAATACGCAGTATTTT. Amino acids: CASSEHLGNTQYF.

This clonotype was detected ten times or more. The DNA for the CDR3 is TGCGCCAGCAGACCAAGACTAGCAGGGGATACGCAGTATTTT. Its translation: CASRPRLAGDTQYF. The chain couples TRBV5-1 to TRBJ2-3; TRBD2 matches 7 bases. V lost 5 bases to trimming and J lost 6 bases; unmatched junction nucleotides: 9. This CDR3 comprises 14 residues. Germline loops: CDR1 SGHRS, CDR2 YFSETQ. Full variable domain (remainder filled in from reference TRBV5-1 and TRBJ2-3): KAGVTQTPRYLIKTRGQQVTLSCSPISGHRSVSWYQQTPGQGLQFLFEYFSETQRNKGNFPGRFSGRQFSNSRSEMNVSTLELGDSALYLCASRPRLAGDTQYFGPGTRLTVL.

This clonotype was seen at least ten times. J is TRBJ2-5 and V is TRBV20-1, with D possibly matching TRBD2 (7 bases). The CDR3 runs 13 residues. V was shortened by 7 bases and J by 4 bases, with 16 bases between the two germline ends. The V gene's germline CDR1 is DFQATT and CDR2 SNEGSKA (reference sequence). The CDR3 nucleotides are TGCAGTGGGGGGGGACACAGCCTAGAGACCCAGTACTTC. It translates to CSGGGHSLETQYF.

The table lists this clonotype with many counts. For the CDR3, the DNA is TGTGCCATCAGTGAAACAGGCGCCAGAGGTAATGAAAAACTGTTTTTT. Translating gives CAISETGARGNEKLFF. This chain uses TRBV10-3 with TRBJ1-4; possible D gene TRBD1, 5 bases. Deletions cut 3 bases from V and 4 bases from J, with 15 bases between. CDR3 size: 16 residues. Looked up from germline, CDR1 is ENHRY and CDR2 is SYGVKD.

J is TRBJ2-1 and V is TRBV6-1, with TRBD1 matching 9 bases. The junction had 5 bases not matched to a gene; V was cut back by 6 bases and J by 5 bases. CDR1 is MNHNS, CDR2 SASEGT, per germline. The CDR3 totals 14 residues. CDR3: CASSRGTGHNEQFF. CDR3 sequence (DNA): TGTGCCAGCAGCCGAGGGACAGGGCACAATGAGCAGTTCTTC.

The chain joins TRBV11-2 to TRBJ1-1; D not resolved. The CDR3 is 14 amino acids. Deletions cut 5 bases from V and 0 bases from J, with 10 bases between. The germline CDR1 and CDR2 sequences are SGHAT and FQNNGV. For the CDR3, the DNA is TGTGCCAGCAGCCCTAATAGGTTGAACACTGAAGCTTTCTTT. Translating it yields CASSPNRLNTEAFF.

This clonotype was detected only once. CDR3 nucleotides: TGCAGTGCCGACAGGGACGGCACTGAAGCTTTCTTT. The encoded protein is CSADRDGTEAFF. J is TRBJ1-1 and V is TRBV20-1; 7 bases are a match to TRBD1. Germline values: CDR1 DFQATT, CDR2 SNEGSKA (reference sequence). The CDR3 extends over 12 amino acids. Trimming took 6 bases from V and 4 from J; bases not matched to a gene: 5.

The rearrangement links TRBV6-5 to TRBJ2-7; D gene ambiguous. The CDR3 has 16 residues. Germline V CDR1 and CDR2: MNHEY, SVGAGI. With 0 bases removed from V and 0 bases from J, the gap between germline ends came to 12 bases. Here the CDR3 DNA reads TGTGCCAGCAGTTACTCGGGCAGAAAGAGCTCCTACGAGCAGTACTTC. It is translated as CASSYSGRKSSYEQYF.

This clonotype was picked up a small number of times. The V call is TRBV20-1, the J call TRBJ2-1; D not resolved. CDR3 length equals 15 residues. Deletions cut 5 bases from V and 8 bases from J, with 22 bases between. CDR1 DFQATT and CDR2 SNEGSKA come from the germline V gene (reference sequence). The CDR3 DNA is TGCAGTGCTGTACCGGACCCGGCAAGTATTCATGAGCAGTTCTTC. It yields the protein CSAVPDPASIHEQFF.

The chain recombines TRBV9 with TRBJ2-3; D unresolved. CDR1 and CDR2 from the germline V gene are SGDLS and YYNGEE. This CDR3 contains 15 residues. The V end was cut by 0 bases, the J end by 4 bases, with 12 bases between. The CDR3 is CASSVVAEIADTQYF. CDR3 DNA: TGTGCCAGCAGCGTAGTGGCCGAGATCGCAGATACGCAGTATTTT.

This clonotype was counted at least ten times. The CDR3 spells CASSVEGNPSTDTQYF. The DNA of the CDR3 is TGTGCCAGCAGCGTAGAGGGGAACCCGAGCACAGATACGCAGTATTTT. The rearrangement joins TRBV9 to TRBJ2-3, with a tentative D call TRBD1 (5 bases). V gave up 0 bases and J gave up 0 bases, with 11 bases separating them. This CDR3 region has 16 residues. Germline CDR1 and CDR2: SGDLS and YYNGEE.

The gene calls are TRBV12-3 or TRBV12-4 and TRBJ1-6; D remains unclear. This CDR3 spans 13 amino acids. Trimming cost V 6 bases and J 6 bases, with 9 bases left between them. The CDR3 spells CASRTMGNSPLHF. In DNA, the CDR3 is TGTGCCAGCAGAACGATGGGTAATTCACCCCTCCACTTT.

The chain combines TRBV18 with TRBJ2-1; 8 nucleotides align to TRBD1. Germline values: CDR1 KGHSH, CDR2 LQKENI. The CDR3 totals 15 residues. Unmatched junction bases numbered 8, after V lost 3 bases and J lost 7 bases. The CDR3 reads CASSPRGTGLNEQFF. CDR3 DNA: TGTGCCAGCTCACCCAGAGGGACAGGACTTAATGAGCAGTTCTTC.

The CDR3 is CASSLWQDQHF. In DNA, the CDR3 is TGTGCCAGCAGTTTGTGGCAGGACCAGCATTTT. The genes are TRBV12-3 or TRBV12-4 and TRBJ1-5; D unresolved. V gave up 3 bases and J gave up 12 bases, with 9 bases separating them. This CDR3 spans 11 amino acids.

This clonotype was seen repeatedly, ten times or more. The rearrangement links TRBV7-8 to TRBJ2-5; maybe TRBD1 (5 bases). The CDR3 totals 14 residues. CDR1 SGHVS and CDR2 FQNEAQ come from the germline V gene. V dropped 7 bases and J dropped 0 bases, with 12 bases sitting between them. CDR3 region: CASNLQGNQETQYF. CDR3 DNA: TGTGCCAGCAACCTCCAGGGCAACCAAGAGACCCAGTACTTC.

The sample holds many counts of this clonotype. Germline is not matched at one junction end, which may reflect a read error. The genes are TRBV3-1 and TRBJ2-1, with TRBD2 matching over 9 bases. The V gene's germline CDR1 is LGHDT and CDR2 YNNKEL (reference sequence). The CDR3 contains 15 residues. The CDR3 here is CASSPPHLAGVPGIF. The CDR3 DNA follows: TGTGCCAGCAGCCCCCCTCATTTAGCGGGGGTTCCTGGGATCTTC.

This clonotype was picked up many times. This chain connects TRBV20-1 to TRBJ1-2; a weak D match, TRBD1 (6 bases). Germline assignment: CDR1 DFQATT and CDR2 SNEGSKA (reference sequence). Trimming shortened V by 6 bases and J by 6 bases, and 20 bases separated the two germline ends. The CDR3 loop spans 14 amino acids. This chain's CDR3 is CSAPYTGLRDGYTF. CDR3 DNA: TGCAGTGCGCCTTATACAGGGCTACGGGATGGCTACACCTTC.

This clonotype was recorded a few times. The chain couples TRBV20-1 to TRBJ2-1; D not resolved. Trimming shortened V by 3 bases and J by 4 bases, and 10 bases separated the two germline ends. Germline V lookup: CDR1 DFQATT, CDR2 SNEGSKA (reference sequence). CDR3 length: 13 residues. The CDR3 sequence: CSASVGAYNEQFF. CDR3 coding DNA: TGCAGTGCTAGTGTCGGCGCTTACAATGAGCAGTTCTTC.

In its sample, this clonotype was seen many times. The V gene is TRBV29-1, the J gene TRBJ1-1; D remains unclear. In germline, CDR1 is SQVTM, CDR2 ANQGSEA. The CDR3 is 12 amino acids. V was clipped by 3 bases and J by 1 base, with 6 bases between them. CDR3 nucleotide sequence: TGCAGCGTTGAGTGGGGGAACACTGAAGCTTTCTTT. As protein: CSVEWGNTEAFF. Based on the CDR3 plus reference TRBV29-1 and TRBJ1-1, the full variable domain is SAVISQKPSRDICQRGTSLTIQCQVDSQVTMMFWYRQQPGQSLTLIATANQGSEATYESGFVIDKFPISRPNLTFSTLTVSNMSPEDSSIYLCSVEWGNTEAFFGQGTRLTVV.

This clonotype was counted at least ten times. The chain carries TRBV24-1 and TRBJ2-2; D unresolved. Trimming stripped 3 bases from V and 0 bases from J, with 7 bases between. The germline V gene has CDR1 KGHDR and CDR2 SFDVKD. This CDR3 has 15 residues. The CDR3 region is CATSDVETNTGELFF. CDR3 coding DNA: TGTGCCACCAGTGATGTGGAAACGAACACCGGGGAGCTGTTTTTT.

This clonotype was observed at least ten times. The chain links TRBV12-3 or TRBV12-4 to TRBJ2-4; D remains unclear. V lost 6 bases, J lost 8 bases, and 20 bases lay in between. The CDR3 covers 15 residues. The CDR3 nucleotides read TGTGCCAGCAGCTTTTACGGCGATCCATGGGACATTCAGTACTTC. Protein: CASSFYGDPWDIQYF.

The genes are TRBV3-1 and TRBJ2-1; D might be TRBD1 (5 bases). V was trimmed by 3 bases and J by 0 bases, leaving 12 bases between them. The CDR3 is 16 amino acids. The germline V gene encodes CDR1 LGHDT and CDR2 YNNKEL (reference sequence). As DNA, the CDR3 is TGTGCCAGCAGCCAGCTAGGGGTGCCCTCCTACAATGAGCAGTTCTTC. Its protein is CASSQLGVPSYNEQFF.

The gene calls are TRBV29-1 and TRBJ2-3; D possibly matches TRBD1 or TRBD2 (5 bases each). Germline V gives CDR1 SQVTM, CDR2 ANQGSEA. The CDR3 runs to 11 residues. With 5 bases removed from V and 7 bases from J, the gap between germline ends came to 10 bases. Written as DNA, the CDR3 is TGCAGCGTTTGGGACGGATATACGCAGTATTTT. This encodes CSVWDGYTQYF.

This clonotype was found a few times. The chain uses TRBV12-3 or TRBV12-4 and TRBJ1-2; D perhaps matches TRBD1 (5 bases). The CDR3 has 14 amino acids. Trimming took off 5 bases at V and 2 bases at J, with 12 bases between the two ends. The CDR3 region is CASSPPTANYGYTF. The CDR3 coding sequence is TGTGCCAGCAGTCCGCCGACAGCAAACTATGGCTACACCTTC.

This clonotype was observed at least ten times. The CDR3 sequence is CSARDHPAPTGELFF. CDR3 in DNA: TGCAGTGCTAGAGATCATCCAGCCCCCACCGGGGAGCTGTTTTTT. The genes are TRBV20-1 and TRBJ2-2, with unresolved D. The CDR3 length is 15 residues. CDR1 DFQATT and CDR2 SNEGSKA come from the germline V gene (reference sequence). Trimming stripped 0 bases from V and 4 bases from J, with 12 bases between.

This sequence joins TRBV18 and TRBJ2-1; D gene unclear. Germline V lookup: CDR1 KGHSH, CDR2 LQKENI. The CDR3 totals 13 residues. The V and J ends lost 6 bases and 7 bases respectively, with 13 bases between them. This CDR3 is CASSPTWGNEQFF. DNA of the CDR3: TGTGCCAGCTCCCCAACATGGGGAAATGAGCAGTTCTTC.

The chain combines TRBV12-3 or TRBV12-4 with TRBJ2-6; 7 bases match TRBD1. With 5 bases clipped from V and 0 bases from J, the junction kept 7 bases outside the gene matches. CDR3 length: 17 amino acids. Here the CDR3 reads CASSDRVTSSGANVLTF. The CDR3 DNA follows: TGTGCCAGCAGTGACAGGGTGACGAGCTCTGGGGCCAACGTCCTGACTTTC.